The 21 T cell receptor beta chains below all came from one sample that was sequenced in a study of blood T cell repertoires in COVID-19. Sequencing was performed with immunoSEQ multiplex PCR; in TCRdb, only in-frame clones are kept and a portion is missing. The table lists 350,000 to 450,000 clones, 70% to 90% of them singletons. Input material: peripheral blood. The receptors shown here come from a middle-aged man with acute or convalescent COVID-19.

This CDR3 reads CASSAHGGANNEQFF. The CDR3 DNA sequence: TGTGCCAGCAGCGCGCACGGGGGGGCCAACAATGAGCAGTTCTTC. The chain employs TRBV9 and TRBJ2-1; TRBD2 agrees at 8 bases. Germline CDR1 reads SGDLS; CDR2 reads YYNGEE. CDR3 length: 15 residues. Trimming at V came to 3 bases and at J to 5 bases, leaving 7 bases not matched to a gene.

The chain uses TRBV7-2 and TRBJ1-2; D is perhaps TRBD1 (6 bases). This CDR3 is built from 15 residues. Trimming left V 2 bases short and J 2 bases short, with 12 bases between. CDR1 SGHTA and CDR2 FQGNSA come from the germline V gene. The CDR3 nucleotides are TGTGCCAGCAGCTTACCGGGAGGACAGAACTATGGCTACACCTTC. It encodes CASSLPGGQNYGYTF.

The DNA of the CDR3 is TGTGCCAGCAGGTGGGACAGCCAAGAGACCCAGTACTTC. Translation gives CASRWDSQETQYF. The J gene is TRBJ2-5, the V gene TRBV27; 7 bases agree with TRBD1. V lost 6 bases to trimming and J lost 1 base; unmatched junction nucleotides: 2. CDR1 MNHEY and CDR2 SMNVEV come from the germline V gene (reference sequence). CDR3 length: 13 residues.

This chain connects TRBV7-2 to TRBJ2-2; D remains unclear. This CDR3 contains 15 residues. With 0 bases removed from V and 3 bases from J, the gap between germline ends came to 8 bases. Germline CDR1 and CDR2: SGHTA and FQGNSA. In nucleotides, the CDR3 is TGTGCCAGCAGCTTAGCGGTAACAGACACCGGGGAGCTGTTTTTT. This codes for CASSLAVTDTGELFF.

CDR3 in DNA: TGTGCCAGCAAAGGACAGGGATCTACCTACGAGCAGTACTTC. Amino acid sequence: CASKGQGSTYEQYF. This chain links TRBV2 with TRBJ2-7, with TRBD1 identical over 8 bases. V gave up 7 bases and J gave up 2 bases; unmatched junction bases: 7. This CDR3 has 14 amino acids. Germline CDR1 reads SNHLY; CDR2 reads FYNNEI.

The rearrangement uses TRBV7-9 and TRBJ1-1, with 7 nucleotides matching TRBD1. V was pared by 0 bases and J by 4 bases, with 5 bases of the junction left unmatched. Germline-derived CDR1 and CDR2 are SEHNR and FQNEAQ (reference sequence). This CDR3 contains 15 residues. The CDR3 coding sequence is TGTGCCAGCAGCTTAGCTTTAGGGGGCAGCACTGAAGCTTTCTTT. Amino acid sequence: CASSLALGGSTEAFF.

This chain uses TRBV7-2 with TRBJ2-3; D is perhaps TRBD2 (7 bases). CDR1 is SGHTA and CDR2 is FQGNSA in the germline V gene. V was pared by 5 bases and J by 3 bases, with 21 bases between. This CDR3 has 17 residues. This CDR3 reads CASSLVGTAGATDTQYF. CDR3 sequence (DNA): TGTGCCAGCAGCCTGGTGGGGACGGCGGGGGCGACAGATACGCAGTATTTT.

This chain connects TRBV7-6 to TRBJ1-2; D is perhaps TRBD1 (5 bases). The ends were cut back, 5 bases at V and 4 bases at J, with 17 bases in the middle. The CDR3 runs to 15 residues. Germline V CDR1 and CDR2: SGHVS, FNYEAQ. This chain's CDR3 is CASSPEVGGGYGYTF. In nucleotides, the CDR3 is TGTGCCAGCAGCCCGGAGGTGGGGGGTGGCTATGGCTACACCTTC.

In this sample, this clone turned up a few times. The J gene is TRBJ1-3, the V gene TRBV10-3; D unresolved. From germline, CDR1 is ENHRY and CDR2 SYGVKD. CDR3 size: 15 residues. Deletions cut 10 bases from V and 0 bases from J, with 16 bases between. Here the CDR3 reads CATHPSRSSGNTIYF. The CDR3 nucleotides read TGTGCCACCCATCCGTCGAGGAGCTCTGGAAACACCATATATTTT.

The chain carries TRBV6-5 and TRBJ1-2; D call uncertain. Germline V CDR1 and CDR2: MNHEY, SVGAGI. CDR3 length: 13 residues. Trimming shortened V by 5 bases and J by 8 bases, and 15 bases separated the two germline ends. The CDR3 bases are TGTGCCAGCAGTCCCCAAGCGGGAGGGGGCTACACCTTC. Its translation: CASSPQAGGGYTF.

The CDR3 reads CASSKWGENEKLFF. DNA of the CDR3: TGTGCCAGCAGCAAGTGGGGGGAAAATGAAAAACTGTTTTTT. The chain recombines TRBV9 with TRBJ1-4; a possible D gene is TRBD1 (5 bases). V lost 4 bases, J lost 5 bases, and 12 bases lay in between. The germline CDR1 and CDR2 sequences are SGDLS and YYNGEE. The CDR3 sequence is 14 residues long.

The chain is built from TRBV28 and TRBJ1-3, with TRBD1 identical over 11 bases. This CDR3 has 17 residues. Unmatched junction bases numbered 9, after V lost 8 bases and J lost 0 bases. Germline CDR1 reads MDHEN; CDR2 reads SYDVKM. This CDR3 is CASLRGTGGSSGNTIYF. The CDR3, as DNA: TGTGCCAGCCTCCGTGGGACAGGGGGAAGCTCTGGAAACACCATATATTTT.

The V call is TRBV18, the J call TRBJ1-2; D may be TRBD1 (6 bases). The CDR3 has 15 residues. V lost 7 bases and J lost 1, with 16 bases in between. Germline-derived CDR1 and CDR2 are KGHSH and LQKENI. The CDR3 nucleotides read TGTGCCAGCTTTATTGACAGGTCTGGTAACTATGGCTACACCTTC. This codes for CASFIDRSGNYGYTF.

This clone was seen only once. This chain connects TRBV27 to TRBJ1-5, with 8 bases matching TRBD1. The CDR3 is made up of 17 amino acids. The V gene's germline CDR1 is MNHEY and CDR2 SMNVEV (reference sequence). The junction had 11 bases not matched to a gene; V was cut back by 7 bases and J by 0 bases. DNA of the CDR3: TGTGCCAGCAATGATCAGGGGGCACAATATAGCAATCAGCCCCAGCATTTT. Translation: CASNDQGAQYSNQPQHF.

The rearrangement links TRBV29-1 to TRBJ1-2, with a weak D call TRBD1 (6 bases). Germline loops: CDR1 SQVTM, CDR2 ANQGSEA. The CDR3 totals 14 residues. Trimming took off 7 bases at V and 5 bases at J, with 20 bases between the two ends. The DNA of the CDR3 is TGCAGCGCCAAGTCCGACCTAGGGGGATATGGCTACACCTTC. Amino acids: CSAKSDLGGYGYTF.

This clone was detected only once. The rearrangement links TRBV5-8 to TRBJ2-1; 7 nucleotides align to TRBD2. In germline, CDR1 is SGHTS, CDR2 YDEGEE. The CDR3 consists of 17 residues. V dropped 6 bases and J dropped 0; count of bases not matched to a gene: 12. The CDR3 DNA reads TGTGCCAGCACCCCGTGGGGCGGGGGTAGCTCCTACAATGAGCAGTTCTTC. It is translated as CASTPWGGGSSYNEQFF.

The chain has TRBV18 and TRBJ1-3, with no clear D. Germline CDR1 KGHSH, CDR2 LQKENI. The CDR3 is 14 residues long. With 0 bases removed from V and 2 bases from J, the gap between germline ends came to 5 bases. CDR3 loop: CASSPPEAGNTIYF. The CDR3 DNA is TGTGCCAGCTCACCACCGGAGGCTGGAAACACCATATATTTT.

The rearrangement uses TRBV19 and TRBJ2-7; D unclear. The CDR3 is 13 residues long. Germline V lookup: CDR1 LNHDA, CDR2 SQIVND (reference sequence). V lost 7 bases to trimming and J lost 5 bases, with 15 bases between them. CDR3 loop: CASTPGSLDEQYF. The CDR3 DNA reads as TGTGCCAGTACTCCAGGCAGTCTCGACGAGCAGTACTTC. Looking up the rest from reference TRBV19 and TRBJ2-7 gives the full variable domain: DGGITQSPKYLFRKEGQNVTLSCEQNLNHDAMYWYRQDPGQGLRLIYYSQIVNDFQKGDIAEGYSVSREKKESFPLTVTSAQKNPTAFYLCASTPGSLDEQYFGPGTRLTVT.

The gene calls are TRBV5-1 and TRBJ1-3; the match to TRBD1 covers 7 bases. Trimming took 4 bases from V and 0 from J; bases not matched to a gene: 13. Germline V gene sequence: CDR1 SGHRS, CDR2 YFSETQ. There are 18 residues in the CDR3. The CDR3 protein is CASSQGPYRTGSGNTIYF. In DNA form, the CDR3 reads TGCGCCAGCAGCCAGGGGCCGTACAGGACAGGCTCTGGAAACACCATATATTTT.

CDR3 coding DNA: TGTGCCAGCAGCCCGGAGACAGGGGGAAGCACTGAAGCTTTCTTT. It encodes CASSPETGGSTEAFF. This chain joins TRBV7-9 and TRBJ1-1, with 9 nucleotides matching TRBD1. Germline V lookup: CDR1 SEHNR, CDR2 FQNEAQ (reference sequence). This CDR3 region has 15 residues. V shed 5 bases, J shed 4 bases, and the junction held 8 bases outside the gene matches.

The chain recombines TRBV2 with TRBJ2-3; D is unclear. Per germline, CDR1 SNHLY and CDR2 FYNNEI. The CDR3 sequence is 13 residues long. The V gene lost 4 bases and the J gene lost 4 bases, with 9 bases spanning the gap. CDR3 sequence: CASSAVRPDTQYF. Written as DNA, the CDR3 is TGTGCCAGCAGTGCGGTCCGTCCAGATACGCAGTATTTT.